The 21 T cell receptor beta chains presented below share a single source sample, sequenced in a study of blood T cell repertoires in COVID-19. Profiled with immunoSEQ multiplex PCR; TCRdb holds only in-frame clones, not every one. This table has under 200,000 clones, 70% to 80% appearing once. Sequencing was performed on PBMCs or T cells enriched from blood (not recorded which). These receptors came from a woman in her 70s in a cohort exposed to, infected with or recovered from COVID-19 (not recorded which).

The rearrangement joins TRBV18 to TRBJ1-1; 7 bases align to TRBD1. Trimming removed 7 bases from V and 0 bases from J; junction bases left unmatched: 8. Germline loops: CDR1 KGHSH, CDR2 LQKENI. This CDR3 comprises 15 residues. The CDR3 sequence is CASCSGTAMNTEAFF. For the CDR3, the DNA is TGTGCCAGCTGTTCTGGGACAGCAATGAACACTGAAGCTTTCTTT.

J is TRBJ2-1 and V is TRBV28; 11 positions agree with TRBD2. Germline CDR1 and CDR2: MDHEN and SYDVKM. The CDR3 covers 11 residues. V lost 9 bases and J lost 13; bases outside the gene matches: 5. Here the CDR3 reads CASKTSGTQFF. CDR3 DNA sequence: TGTGCCAGTAAGACTAGCGGGACTCAGTTCTTC.

The V call is TRBV19, the J call TRBJ2-7; weak D call: TRBD1 (6 bases). Trimming took off 7 bases at V and 2 bases at J, with 21 bases between the two ends. This CDR3 contains 16 residues. In germline, CDR1 is LNHDA, CDR2 SQIVND (reference sequence). CDR3 sequence (DNA): TGTGCCAGTAAAAAGGGGGTCGGCAGGAAAGCCTACGAGCAGTACTTC. It translates to CASKKGVGRKAYEQYF. Looking up the rest from reference TRBV19 and TRBJ2-7 gives the full variable domain: DGGITQSPKYLFRKEGQNVTLSCEQNLNHDAMYWYRQDPGQGLRLIYYSQIVNDFQKGDIAEGYSVSREKKESFPLTVTSAQKNPTAFYLCASKKGVGRKAYEQYFGPGTRLTVT.

Only a few counts were recorded for this clone. CDR3 in DNA: TGTGCCAGCAGCTTGGAGGGAGGGCTTGGGAACATTCAGTACTTC. Its translation is CASSLEGGLGNIQYF. The V gene is TRBV5-4, the J gene TRBJ2-4, with 7 positions matching TRBD2. The length of the CDR3 is 15 residues. V gave up 0 bases and J gave up 7 bases; unmatched junction bases: 7. Per the germline V gene, CDR1 is SGHNT and CDR2 is YYREEE (reference sequence).

V usage is TRBV19 and J usage is TRBJ2-5; D might be TRBD2 (6 bases). The V end was cut by 1 base, the J end by 7 bases, with 7 bases between. The CDR3 runs to 12 residues. Germline CDR1 and CDR2: LNHDA and SQIVND (reference sequence). The CDR3 reads CASSIVRGTQYF. The CDR3 DNA sequence: TGTGCCAGTAGTATAGTGCGGGGGACCCAGTACTTC.

V and J are TRBV5-6 and TRBJ2-1, with 8 bases that match TRBD2. In germline, CDR1 is SGHDT, CDR2 YYEEEE. V was clipped by 1 base and J by 12 bases; unmatched bases: 6. CDR3 length equals 13 residues. CDR3 sequence: CASSLTSGEGQFF. The CDR3 region has the DNA TGTGCCAGCAGCTTGACTAGCGGAGAGGGGCAGTTCTTC.

The chain uses TRBV12-3 or TRBV12-4 and TRBJ2-1; a possible D gene is TRBD1 (5 bases). The germline V and J ends were trimmed by 2 bases and 4 bases, with 6 bases remaining between them. The length of the CDR3 is 13 residues. The DNA of the CDR3 is TGTGCCAGCAGTTTAAGGGGTTACAATGAGCAGTTCTTC. Translating gives CASSLRGYNEQFF.

V usage is TRBV10-3 and J usage is TRBJ2-3; 7 positions match TRBD2. Germline loops: CDR1 ENHRY, CDR2 SYGVKD. The CDR3 length is 15 residues. The ends lost 8 bases at V and 3 bases at J; junction bases unmatched: 11. The chain's CDR3 is CAISRGRERTDTQYF. The CDR3 coding sequence is TGTGCCATCTCCCGTGGGCGGGAGAGGACAGATACGCAGTATTTT.

The chain links TRBV10-3 to TRBJ1-1; TRBD1 might be the D (6 bases). Germline CDR1 is ENHRY and CDR2 is SYGVKD. The CDR3 consists of 13 residues. The V gene lost 6 bases and the J gene lost 1 base, with 9 bases spanning the gap. CDR3 nucleotides: TGTGCCATCAGCAGGACAGAGAACACTGAAGCTTTCTTT. Protein product: CAISRTENTEAFF.

The rearrangement uses TRBV10-3 and TRBJ2-2; possibly TRBD2 for D (7 bases). Germline V gene data show CDR1 as ENHRY and CDR2 as SYGVKD. V lost 7 bases to trimming and J lost 3 bases, with 12 bases between them. This CDR3 has 14 amino acids. The CDR3 DNA is TGTGCCATCACCAAGGGGGGGGACACCGGGGAGCTGTTTTTT. Translating gives CAITKGGDTGELFF.

The V and J genes are TRBV5-1 and TRBJ2-3; D is undetermined. V lost 1 base and J lost 2, with 8 bases in between. Germline values: CDR1 SGHRS, CDR2 YFSETQ. CDR3 length: 14 residues. The CDR3 loop reads CASSLRQNTDTQYF. CDR3 sequence (DNA): TGCGCCAGCAGCTTGCGCCAGAACACAGATACGCAGTATTTT.

The chain uses TRBV7-9 and TRBJ1-1; possibly TRBD1 for D (6 bases). Trimming removed 5 bases from V and 0 bases from J, with 19 bases in between. The CDR3 loop spans 17 amino acids. Germline CDR1 reads SEHNR; CDR2 reads FQNEAQ (reference sequence). CDR3 nucleotides: TGTGCCAGCAGCCCCAGCGGGACGGGGGCCATGAACACTGAAGCTTTCTTT. Its translation: CASSPSGTGAMNTEAFF.

The chain has TRBV2 and TRBJ1-5; 7 bases fit TRBD1. CDR3 length: 14 residues. Looked up from germline, CDR1 is SNHLY and CDR2 is FYNNEI. Losses at the gene ends were 4 bases for V and 7 bases for J; bases not matched to a gene: 7. The CDR3 bases are TGTGCCAGCAGTGGTGGACAGGCAAGACAGCCCCAGCATTTT. Translating it yields CASSGGQARQPQHF.

This clone appeared a few times. This chain joins TRBV4-1 and TRBJ1-6; no clear D gene. V was clipped by 3 bases and J by 4 bases, with 7 bases between them. Germline CDR1 reads MGHRA; CDR2 reads YSYEKL. The CDR3 extends over 14 amino acids. This CDR3 reads CASSQFGYNSPLHF. CDR3 bases: TGCGCCAGCAGCCAGTTCGGGTATAATTCACCCCTCCACTTT.

J is TRBJ2-7 and V is TRBV7-8; D possibly corresponds to TRBD1 (5 bases). This CDR3 contains 11 residues. Trimming removed 5 bases from V and 4 bases from J, with 6 bases in between. The V gene's germline CDR1 is SGHVS and CDR2 FQNEAQ. CDR3 coding DNA: TGTGCCAGCAGCAAGGGGTACGAGCAGTACTTC. Translating gives CASSKGYEQYF. The whole variable domain, filled in from reference TRBV7-8 and TRBJ2-7, reads GAGVSQSPRYKVAKRGQDVALRCDPISGHVSLFWYQQALGQGPEFLTYFQNEAQLDKSGLPSDRFFAERPEGSVSTLKIQRTQQEDSAVYLCASSKGYEQYFGPGTRLTVT.

The V and J genes are TRBV27 and TRBJ2-7; 7 nucleotides agree with TRBD2. The CDR3 has 14 residues. Unmatched junction bases numbered 2, after V lost 2 bases and J lost 1 base. Germline CDR1 MNHEY, CDR2 SMNVEV (reference sequence). CDR3 in amino acids: CASSLDGGSYEQYF. In nucleotides, the CDR3 is TGTGCCAGCAGTTTAGACGGGGGGTCCTACGAGCAGTACTTC.

J is TRBJ2-1 and V is TRBV7-2; the match to TRBD2 covers 9 bases. V gave up 5 bases and J gave up 4 bases; unmatched junction bases: 6. Per germline, CDR1 SGHTA and CDR2 FQGNSA. The CDR3 is 15 amino acids. CDR3 in amino acids: CASSPGLAIYNEQFF. In DNA form, the CDR3 reads TGTGCCAGCAGCCCCGGACTAGCGATTTACAATGAGCAGTTCTTC.

This clone was counted a few times. The junction and the germline gene differ at one end; a read error may be behind it. The rearrangement joins TRBV5-1 to TRBJ1-2; TRBD1 is a possible D gene (6 bases). CDR3 length: 13 amino acids. Germline-derived CDR1 and CDR2 are SGHRS and YFSETQ. The CDR3 DNA reads as TGCGCCAGCAGTTTGGGGGGCAACTATGGCTACACCTTC. The encoded protein is CASSLGGNYGYTF.

The J gene is TRBJ2-7, the V gene TRBV20-1; the match to TRBD2 covers 10 bases. CDR3 length: 15 amino acids. Germline trimming cut 3 bases from V and 5 bases from J; bases unmatched to any gene: 10. Germline V lookup: CDR1 DFQATT, CDR2 SNEGSKA (reference sequence). The CDR3: CSASPGASGRNEQYF. For the CDR3, the DNA is TGCAGTGCTAGTCCGGGGGCTAGCGGGAGAAACGAGCAGTACTTC.

As DNA, the CDR3 is TGTGCCAGCAGCCAAGAATCAGGGGGGTACTACACCTTC. Residues: CASSQESGGYYTF. The chain recombines TRBV3-1 (or the pseudogene TRBV3-2) with TRBJ1-2, with TRBD1 identical over 7 bases. V lost 0 bases and J lost 10; bases outside the gene matches: 5. CDR1 and CDR2 (germline): LGHDT, YNNKEL (reference sequence). The CDR3 has 13 amino acids.

The chain employs TRBV18 and TRBJ2-5; 8 bases map to TRBD2. The germline V gene has CDR1 KGHSH and CDR2 LQKENI. J lost 3 bases, V lost 3 bases, and 6 bases had no gene match. The CDR3 is 15 residues long. The CDR3 here is CASSPSGTRKETQYF. CDR3 DNA sequence: TGTGCCAGCTCACCGTCCGGGACTAGGAAAGAGACCCAGTACTTC.